The present T cell receptor (beta chain) was sequenced within a study of OX40 agonist ivuxolimab in advanced cancers. Overall study: Allowance was made for prior anti-PD-1, anti-PD-L1 or anti-CTLA-4 therapy, and around 41% had some.

Sequencing was performed with immunoSEQ multiplex PCR; in TCRdb, only in-frame clones are kept and a portion is missing. The table shows tens of thousands of clones, with 80% to 85% occurring only once. The study's findings and limits: Some of the lowest clonal expansion was seen in partial responders at 0.1-3.0 mg/kg. Expanded clones were, on average, more numerous among CD8+ T cells than CD4+.

Patients were excluded for autoimmune disease history or systemic immunosuppression. Germline loops: CDR1 MNHNS, CDR2 SASEGT. Unmatched junction bases numbered 1, after V lost 4 bases and J lost 3 bases. The CDR3 extends over 14 amino acids. A word on this clone: What it binds is not known.

V gene TRBV6-1 combines with J gene TRBJ1-2; 11 bases agree with TRBD1. This clonotype originated in an adult with an advanced solid tumor such as melanoma, head and neck, liver or kidney cancer. The sequences come from CD4+ or CD8+ T cells sorted from blood, collected in a trial of the OX40 agonist ivuxolimab. CDR3 region: CASSGGQGDYGYTF. CDR3 coding DNA: TGTGCCAGCAGTGGGGGACAGGGGGACTATGGCTACACCTTC.